The 17 T cell receptor beta chains reported below all come from one sample, sequenced in a study of blood T cells in healthy people across ages. Using a J-beta primer mix together with a sample-barcoded 5' primer, a second PCR was run for roughly 6 to 11 cycles. TCRdb used MiXCR to reprocess the 5' RACE reads, holding one entry per CDR3 protein. The sample contains 1.5 million to 2 million distinct CDR3 sequences, about 28% of which appear only once. Sequenced: blood. These receptors were collected from a woman in her twenties or thirties in good health.

This clonotype has a count of ten or more. This chain uses TRBV29-1 with TRBJ2-7; D is undetermined. The CDR3 loop spans 13 amino acids. Trimming shortened V by 5 bases and J by 2 bases, and 13 bases separated the two germline ends. Per germline, CDR1 SQVTM and CDR2 ANQGSEA. The CDR3 DNA is TGCAGCGTTCGCCGCGTAGGAGCCTACGAGCAGTACTTC. Translated, it gives CSVRRVGAYEQYF.

This chain links TRBV12-3 or TRBV12-4 with TRBJ1-2, with TRBD1 as a possible D gene (5 bases). V was pared by 8 bases and J by 7 bases, with 23 bases between. The CDR3 is 15 residues long. CDR3 nucleotides: TGTGCCAGCCCTCCGGCGATGGGGCGCAGGGTTGGCTACACCTTC. This gives the protein CASPPAMGRRVGYTF.

There are a few counts of this clonotype. This chain uses TRBV4-1 with TRBJ2-7; 9 bases are a match to TRBD1. The CDR3 has 15 amino acids. CDR1 and CDR2 from the germline V gene are MGHRA and YSYEKL. J gave up 2 bases and V 3 bases, and 5 bases lay outside the gene matches. In nucleotides, the CDR3 is TGCGCCAGCAGCCAGTCACAGGGGGCCACCTACGAGCAGTACTTC. Translation gives CASSQSQGATYEQYF.

The chain combines TRBV6-5 with TRBJ2-1; TRBD1 aligns across 7 bases. Per germline, CDR1 MNHEY and CDR2 SVGAGI. This CDR3 has 13 residues. V gave up 4 bases and J gave up 15 bases; unmatched junction bases: 12. The CDR3 protein is CASSSSTGTALFF. In nucleotides, the CDR3 is TGTGCCAGCAGTTCCTCAACCGGGACAGCTCTGTTCTTC.

This clonotype turned up a few times. V and J are TRBV18 and TRBJ2-1; the D call may be TRBD1 or TRBD2 (6 bases each). Per the germline V gene, CDR1 is KGHSH and CDR2 is LQKENI. CDR3 length equals 17 residues. V lost 5 bases and J lost 7, with 24 bases in between. CDR3: CASSFAPIDRGVNEQFF. The CDR3 region has the DNA TGTGCCAGCTCATTCGCCCCCATAGATAGGGGGGTGAATGAGCAGTTCTTC.

The DNA of the CDR3 is TGTGCCAGCAGCTTGGGGGGAAAGGCCTACAATGAGCAGTACTTC. It yields the protein CASSLGGKAYNEQYF. The chain combines TRBV5-6 with TRBJ2-1; D unclear. The end of the DNA is better explained by TRBJ2-7, so the J call may be wrong. Germline V gene lookup returns CDR1 SGHDT and CDR2 YYEEEE. The CDR3 spans 15 residues.

The table lists this clonotype with a few counts. The chain carries TRBV12-3 or TRBV12-4 and TRBJ2-3, with 11 bases that match TRBD2. The J segment lost 4 bases and the V segment lost 5 bases, leaving 5 bases of the junction unmatched. This CDR3 region has 15 residues. The CDR3 nucleotides read TGTGCCAGCAGTCCTACTAGCGGGAGCCCAGATACGCAGTATTTT. Translation gives CASSPTSGSPDTQYF.

In regard to this clonotype: Without the conserved terminal phenylalanine or tryptophan, this CDR3 likely stems from a read error. The V call is TRBV2, the J call TRBJ1-5; the D is unclear. V lost 3 bases and J lost 7, with 7 bases in between. Germline V gives CDR1 SNHLY, CDR2 FYNNEI. The CDR3 is 12 amino acids. This CDR3 reads CASSESGQPQHV. CDR3 DNA sequence: TGTGCCAGCAGTGAGTCCGGACAGCCCCAGCATGTT.

This clonotype was detected ten times or more. The V gene is TRBV12-3 or TRBV12-4, the J gene TRBJ2-1; 8 bases align to TRBD2. The CDR3 loop spans 14 amino acids. The V gene end was trimmed by 5 bases and the J gene end by 9 bases; junction bases not matched to a gene: 9. In nucleotides, the CDR3 is TGTGCCAGCAGTCCGGGACTAGTTCGGGGTGAGCAGTTCTTC. It encodes CASSPGLVRGEQFF.

At least ten counts were recorded for this clonotype. The chain links TRBV7-2 to TRBJ2-7; D may correspond to TRBD1 or TRBD2 (5 bases each). The CDR3 has 13 residues. Trimming pared 4 bases from V and 3 bases from J, leaving 10 bases between. CDR1 is SGHTA, CDR2 FQGNSA, per germline. This CDR3 is CASSWDRSYEQYF. The DNA of the CDR3 is TGTGCCAGCAGCTGGGACCGGAGCTACGAGCAGTACTTC.

Concerning this clonotype itself: Mismatch with germline at one junction end may stem from a read error. The V gene is TRBV5-5, the J gene TRBJ2-3; 10 bases are shared with TRBD2. CDR1 is SGHKS and CDR2 is YYEKEE in the germline V gene (reference sequence). The CDR3 is 16 amino acids. CDR3 sequence reads: CASSLLAGYSTDTRYF. The CDR3 DNA is TGTGCCAGCAGCTTACTAGCGGGGTATAGCACAGATACGCGGTATTTT.

Only a few counts were recorded for this clonotype. The V and J genes are TRBV6-2 or TRBV6-3 and TRBJ2-7, with 8 nucleotides matching TRBD2. Germline V gene data show CDR1 as MNHEY and CDR2 as SVGEGT. This CDR3 has 14 amino acids. With V trimmed by 6 bases and J by 4 bases, 8 bases remained unmatched. CDR3 amino acids: CASRTSGSRYEQYF. CDR3 bases: TGTGCCAGCAGGACGAGCGGGAGCCGTTACGAGCAGTACTTC.

There are many counts of this clonotype. This chain connects TRBV7-2 to TRBJ2-4; weak D call: TRBD2 (5 bases). Trimming took off 1 base at V and 7 bases at J, with 11 bases between the two ends. This CDR3 is built from 14 residues. The germline CDR1 and CDR2 sequences are SGHTA and FQGNSA. CDR3 region: CASSLGSGVNIQYF. In DNA, the CDR3 is TGTGCCAGCAGCTTAGGGAGCGGTGTTAACATTCAGTACTTC. Looking up the rest from reference TRBV7-2 and TRBJ2-4 gives the full variable domain: GAGVSQSPSNKVTEKGKDVELRCDPISGHTALYWYRQSLGQGLEFLIYFQGNSAPDKSGLPSDRFSAERTGGSVSTLTIQRTQQEDSAVYLCASSLGSGVNIQYFGAGTRLSVL.

This clonotype was seen only a few times. CDR3: CASSQGGASGSQETQYF. The CDR3, as DNA: TGTGCCAGCAGCCAAGGAGGGGCTAGCGGGTCCCAAGAGACCCAGTACTTC. The V call is TRBV3-1, the J call TRBJ2-5, with 8 bases matching TRBD2. Trimming cost V 1 base and J 1 base; bases outside gene matches: 8. The CDR3 is made up of 17 amino acids. Germline loops: CDR1 LGHDT, CDR2 YNNKEL (reference sequence).

The V gene is TRBV29-1, the J gene TRBJ2-5; D gene uncertain. The length of the CDR3 is 12 residues. Trimming removed 4 bases from V and 3 bases from J, with 9 bases in between. Germline CDR1 reads SQVTM; CDR2 reads ANQGSEA. The chain's CDR3 is CSVVAGKETQYF. In nucleotides, the CDR3 is TGCAGCGTTGTCGCTGGGAAAGAGACCCAGTACTTC.

The chain has TRBV20-1 and TRBJ1-4; D is unresolved. The germline V gene encodes CDR1 DFQATT and CDR2 SNEGSKA (reference sequence). Trimming took off 3 bases at V and 4 bases at J, with 15 bases between the two ends. The length of the CDR3 is 15 residues. The CDR3 DNA sequence: TGCAGTGCTAGTCAGCCCTCTTTAAATAATGAAAAACTGTTTTTT. It is translated as CSASQPSLNNEKLFF.

This clonotype was seen a handful of times. The chain uses TRBV7-9 and TRBJ1-2; D gene unclear. V lost 1 base to trimming and J lost 8 bases, with 14 bases between them. Germline V lookup: CDR1 SEHNR, CDR2 FQNEAQ (reference sequence). CDR3 length equals 14 residues. The DNA of the CDR3 is TGTGCCAGCAGCTTAGATTACCAAGGGCCGGGCTACACCTTC. Translation: CASSLDYQGPGYTF.